The clone carrying this T cell receptor beta chain was observed many times. Its antigen is not identified. This sample was taken from a study of CD8 T cells in ankylosing spondylitis. This CDR3 has 14 amino acids. Trimming removed 3 bases at V and 6 bases at J, with 12 bases between. For TCR beta, libraries came from quantitative 5'-RACE with molecular barcodes. TCRdb reprocessed the 5' RACE reads via MiXCR and lists one record per CDR3 protein. The table has 200,000 or so distinct CDR3 sequences, 10% to 15% seen once. Study results and caveats: Among TCR beta sequences, a motif of eight or nine highly homologous variants appeared characteristic of ankylosing spondylitis blood. There were earlier reports of some motif variants in reactive arthritis synovial fluid and blood.

The specimen sequenced was blood, either unsorted or a sorted T cell fraction (not recorded which). The receptor's source is a female donor with ankylosing spondylitis or in good health (not recorded which). This chain links TRBV12-3 or TRBV12-4 with TRBJ1-5; D is uncertain. The CDR3 DNA follows: TGTGCCAGCAGTTTCACGTCGGGGAGTCAGCCCCAGCATTTT. Its translation is CASSFTSGSQPQHF.